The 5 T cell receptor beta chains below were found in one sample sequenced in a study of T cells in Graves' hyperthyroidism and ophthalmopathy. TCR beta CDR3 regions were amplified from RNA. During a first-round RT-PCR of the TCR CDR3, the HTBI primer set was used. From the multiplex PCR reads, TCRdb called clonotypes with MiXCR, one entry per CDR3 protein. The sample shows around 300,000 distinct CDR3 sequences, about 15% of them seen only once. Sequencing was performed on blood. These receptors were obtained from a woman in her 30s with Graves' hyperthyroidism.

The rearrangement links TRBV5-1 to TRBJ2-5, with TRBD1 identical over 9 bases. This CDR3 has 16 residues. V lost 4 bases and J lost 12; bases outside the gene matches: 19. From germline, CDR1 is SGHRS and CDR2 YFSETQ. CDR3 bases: TGCGCCAGCAGCGCCGGACATCCGGGACAGGGAGAGGGGGAGTACTTC. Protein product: CASSAGHPGQGEGEYF.

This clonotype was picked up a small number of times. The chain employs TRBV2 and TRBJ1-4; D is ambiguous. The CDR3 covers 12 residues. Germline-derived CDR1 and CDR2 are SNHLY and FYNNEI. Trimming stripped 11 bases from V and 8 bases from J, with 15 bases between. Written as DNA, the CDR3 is TGTGCCTCCAGACCTTACAGCGAAAAACTGTTTTTT. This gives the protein CASRPYSEKLFF.

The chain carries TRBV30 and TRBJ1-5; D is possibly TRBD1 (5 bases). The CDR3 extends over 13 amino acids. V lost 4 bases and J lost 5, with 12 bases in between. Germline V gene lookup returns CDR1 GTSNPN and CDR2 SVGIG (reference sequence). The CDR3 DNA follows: TGTGCCTGGAAGACAAGGGACGATCAGCCCCAGCATTTT. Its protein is CAWKTRDDQPQHF.

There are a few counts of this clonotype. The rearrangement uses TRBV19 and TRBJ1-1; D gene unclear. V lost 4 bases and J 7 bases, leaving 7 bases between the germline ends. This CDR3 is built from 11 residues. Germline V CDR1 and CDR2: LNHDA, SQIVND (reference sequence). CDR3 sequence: CASSRAYEAFF. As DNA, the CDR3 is TGTGCCAGTAGTAGGGCGTATGAAGCTTTCTTT.

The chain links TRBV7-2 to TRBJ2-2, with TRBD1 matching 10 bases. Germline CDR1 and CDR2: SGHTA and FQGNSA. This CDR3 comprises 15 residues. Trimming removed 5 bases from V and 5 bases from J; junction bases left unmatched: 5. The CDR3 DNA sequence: TGTGCCAGCAGCCATGGACAGGGGGGTACCGGGGAGCTGTTTTTT. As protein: CASSHGQGGTGELFF.